This entry features one TCR beta chain sequence. Its antigen is currently unknown. This sample was included in a study of T-cell memory formation after mild COVID-19. Study-wide findings and caveats: Among clones peaking at day 37 in the second wave, SARS-CoV-2 specificity remained unconfirmed.

Using its own MiXCR run on the 5' RACE reads, TCRdb lists one record per CDR3 protein. The sample has roughly 380,000 distinct CDR3 sequences, 28% seen once. From germline, CDR1 is PRHDT and CDR2 FYEKMQ (reference sequence). The CDR3 is 18 amino acids. The germline V and J ends were trimmed by 4 bases and 0 bases, with 19 bases remaining between them. The chain couples TRBV13 to TRBJ2-1, with D perhaps matching TRBD1 or TRBD2 (5 bases each). This TCR was sampled from an adult woman who had mild COVID-19 (a few samples of this study predate the infection). Cell type and time point are not known. The source material was PBMCs or a T cell subset sorted from them (not recorded which). The DNA for the CDR3 is TGTGCCAGCAGCTCCTTCGGGGCCGGGGTCAGCTCCTACAATGAGCAGTTCTTC. This translates into CASSSFGAGVSSYNEQFF.